This entry is about one TCR beta chain. In the original workflow: The assay estimated nucleated cells by amplifying reference gene primers. TCRdb keeps only in-frame clones here, not all; method: immunoSEQ multiplex PCR. The D gene and trimming were derived from the DNA, and the V and J assignments and clone size from that table. Here the sample spans about 76,000 clones, approximately 85% being singletons. The data derive from a study of blood T cell repertoires in COVID-19. For the study at large: Sites in the United States, Italy and Spain provided acute and convalescent COVID-19 samples. Sources were T cells, B-cell-depleted T cells, or PBMCs; the material itself was cDNA or gDNA.

Patients of the Seattle cohort, enrolled during active infection, were followed longitudinally. V gave up 2 bases and J gave up 5 bases, with 7 bases separating them. The length of the CDR3 is 13 residues. Germline CDR1 reads LNHDA; CDR2 reads SQIVND (reference sequence). The chain combines TRBV19 with TRBJ2-1; TRBD2 is a possible D gene (6 bases). The sample comprised peripheral blood. This TCR was sampled from a man aged 45 to 65 with COVID-19, enrolled during active disease. CDR3 protein: CASSITGDNEQFF. In DNA, the CDR3 is TGTGCCAGTAGTATAACGGGGGACAATGAGCAGTTCTTC.